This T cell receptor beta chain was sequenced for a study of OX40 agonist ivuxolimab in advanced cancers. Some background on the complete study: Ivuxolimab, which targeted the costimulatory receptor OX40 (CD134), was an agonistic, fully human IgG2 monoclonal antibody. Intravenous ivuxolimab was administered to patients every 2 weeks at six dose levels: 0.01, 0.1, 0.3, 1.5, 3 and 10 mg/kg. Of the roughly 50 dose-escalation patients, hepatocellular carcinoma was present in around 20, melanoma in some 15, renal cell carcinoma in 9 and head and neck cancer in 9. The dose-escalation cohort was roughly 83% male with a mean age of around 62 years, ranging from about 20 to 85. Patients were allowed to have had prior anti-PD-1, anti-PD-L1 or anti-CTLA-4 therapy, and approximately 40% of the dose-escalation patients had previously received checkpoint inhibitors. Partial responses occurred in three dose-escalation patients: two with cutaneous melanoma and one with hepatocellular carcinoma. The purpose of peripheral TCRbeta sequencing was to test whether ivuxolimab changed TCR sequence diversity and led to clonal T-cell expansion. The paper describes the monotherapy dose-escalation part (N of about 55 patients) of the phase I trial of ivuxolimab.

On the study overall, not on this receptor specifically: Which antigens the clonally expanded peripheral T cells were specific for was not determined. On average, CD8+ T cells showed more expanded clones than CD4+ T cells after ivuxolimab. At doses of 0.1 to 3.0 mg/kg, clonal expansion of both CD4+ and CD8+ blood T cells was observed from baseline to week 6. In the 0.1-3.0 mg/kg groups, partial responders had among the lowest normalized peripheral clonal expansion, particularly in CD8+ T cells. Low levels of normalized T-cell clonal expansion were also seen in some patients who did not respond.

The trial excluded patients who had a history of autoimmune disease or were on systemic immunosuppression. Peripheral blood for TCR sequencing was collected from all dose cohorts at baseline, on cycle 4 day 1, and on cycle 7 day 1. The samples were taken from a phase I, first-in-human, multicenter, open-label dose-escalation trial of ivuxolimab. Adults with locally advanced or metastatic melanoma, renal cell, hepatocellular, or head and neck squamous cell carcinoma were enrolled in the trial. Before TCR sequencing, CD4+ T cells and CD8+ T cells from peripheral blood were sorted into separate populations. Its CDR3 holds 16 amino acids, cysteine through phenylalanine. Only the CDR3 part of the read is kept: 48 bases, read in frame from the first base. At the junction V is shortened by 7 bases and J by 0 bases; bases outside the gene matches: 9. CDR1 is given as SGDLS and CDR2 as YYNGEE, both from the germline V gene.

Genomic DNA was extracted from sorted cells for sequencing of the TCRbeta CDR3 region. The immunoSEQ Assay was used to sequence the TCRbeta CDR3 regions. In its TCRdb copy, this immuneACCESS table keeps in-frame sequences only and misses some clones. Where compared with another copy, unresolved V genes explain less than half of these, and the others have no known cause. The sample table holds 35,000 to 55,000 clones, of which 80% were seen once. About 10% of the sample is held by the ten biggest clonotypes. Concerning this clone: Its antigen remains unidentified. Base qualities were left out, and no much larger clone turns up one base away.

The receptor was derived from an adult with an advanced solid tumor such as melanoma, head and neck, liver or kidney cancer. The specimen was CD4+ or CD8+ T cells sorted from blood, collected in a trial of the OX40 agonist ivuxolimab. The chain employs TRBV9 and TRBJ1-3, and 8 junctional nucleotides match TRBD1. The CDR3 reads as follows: CASVAGGFNSGNTIYF. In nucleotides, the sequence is TGTGCCAGCGTGGCAGGGGGCTTCAACTCTGGAAACACCATATATTTT.